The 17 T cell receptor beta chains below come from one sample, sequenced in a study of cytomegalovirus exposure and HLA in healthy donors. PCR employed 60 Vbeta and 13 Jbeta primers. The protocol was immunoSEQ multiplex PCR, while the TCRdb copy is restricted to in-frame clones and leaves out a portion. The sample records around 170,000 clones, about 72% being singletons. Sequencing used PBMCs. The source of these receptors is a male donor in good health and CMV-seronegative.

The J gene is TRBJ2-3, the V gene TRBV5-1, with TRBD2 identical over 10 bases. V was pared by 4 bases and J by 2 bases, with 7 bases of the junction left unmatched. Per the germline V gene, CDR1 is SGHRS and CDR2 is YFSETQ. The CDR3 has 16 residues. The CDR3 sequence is CASSLGTSEYTDTQYF. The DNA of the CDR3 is TGCGCCAGCAGCCTGGGGACTAGCGAATACACAGATACGCAGTATTTT.

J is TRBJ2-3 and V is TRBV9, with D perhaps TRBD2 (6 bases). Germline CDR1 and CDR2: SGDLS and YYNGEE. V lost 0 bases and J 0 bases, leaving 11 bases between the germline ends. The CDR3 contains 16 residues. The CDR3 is CASSVEGTPSTDTQYF. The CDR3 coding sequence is TGTGCCAGCAGCGTAGAGGGGACTCCTAGCACAGATACGCAGTATTTT.

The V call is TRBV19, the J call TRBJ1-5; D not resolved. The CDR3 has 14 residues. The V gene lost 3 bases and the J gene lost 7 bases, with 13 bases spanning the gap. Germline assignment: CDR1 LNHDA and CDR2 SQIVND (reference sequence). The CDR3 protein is CASSMGGIEQPQHF. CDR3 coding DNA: TGTGCCAGTAGTATGGGAGGGATCGAGCAGCCCCAGCATTTT.

The CDR3 DNA is TGTGCCAGCAGCTCTAGACAGTCTACCTATGATACGCAGTATTTT. It encodes CASSSRQSTYDTQYF. This chain joins TRBV7-6 and TRBJ2-3, with D possibly matching TRBD1 (5 bases). V was cut by 4 bases and J by 6 bases, with 17 bases left in between. The CDR3 extends over 15 amino acids. Germline values: CDR1 SGHVS, CDR2 FNYEAQ.

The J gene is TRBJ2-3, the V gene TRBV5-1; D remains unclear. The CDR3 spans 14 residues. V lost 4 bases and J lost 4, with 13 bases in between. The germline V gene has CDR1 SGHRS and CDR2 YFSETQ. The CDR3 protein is CASSLSFVADTQYF. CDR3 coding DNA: TGCGCCAGCAGCCTTAGCTTTGTGGCAGATACGCAGTATTTT.

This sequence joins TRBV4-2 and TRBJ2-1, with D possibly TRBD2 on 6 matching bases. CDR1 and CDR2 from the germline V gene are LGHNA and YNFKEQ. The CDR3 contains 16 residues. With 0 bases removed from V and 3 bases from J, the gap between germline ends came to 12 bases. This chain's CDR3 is CASSQDPRGLYNEQFF. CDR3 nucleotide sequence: TGTGCCAGCAGCCAAGATCCCCGGGGACTCTACAATGAGCAGTTCTTC.

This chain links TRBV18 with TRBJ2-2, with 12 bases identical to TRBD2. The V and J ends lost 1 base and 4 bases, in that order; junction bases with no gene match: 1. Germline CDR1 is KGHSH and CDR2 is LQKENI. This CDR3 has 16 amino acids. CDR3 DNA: TGTGCCAGCTCACCACAGGGACTAGCGGGCACCGGGGAGCTGTTTTTT. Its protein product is CASSPQGLAGTGELFF. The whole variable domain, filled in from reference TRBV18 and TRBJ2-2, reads NAGVMQNPRHLVRRRGQEARLRCSPMKGHSHVYWYRQLPEEGLKFMVYLQKENIIDESGMPKERFSAEFPKEGPSILRIQQVVRGDSAAYFCASSPQGLAGTGELFFGEGSRLTVL.

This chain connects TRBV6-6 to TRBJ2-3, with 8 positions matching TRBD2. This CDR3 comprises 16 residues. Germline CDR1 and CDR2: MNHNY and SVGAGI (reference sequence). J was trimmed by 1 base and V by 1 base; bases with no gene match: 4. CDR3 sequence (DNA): TGTGCCAGCAGTTACTTGCCTAGCGGGCGCACAGATACGCAGTATTTT. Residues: CASSYLPSGRTDTQYF.

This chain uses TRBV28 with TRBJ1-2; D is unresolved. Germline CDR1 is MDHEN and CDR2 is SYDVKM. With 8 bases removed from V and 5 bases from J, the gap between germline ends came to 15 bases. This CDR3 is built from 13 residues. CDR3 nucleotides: TGTGCCAGCTTAACCCCGTCAGATTATGGCTACACCTTC. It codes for CASLTPSDYGYTF.

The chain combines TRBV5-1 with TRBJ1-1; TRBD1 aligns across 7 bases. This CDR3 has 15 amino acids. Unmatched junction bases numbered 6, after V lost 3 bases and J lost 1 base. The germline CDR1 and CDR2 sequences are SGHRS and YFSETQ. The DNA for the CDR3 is TGCGCCAGCAGCTCTTTGGACAGGCGGAACACTGAAGCTTTCTTT. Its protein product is CASSSLDRRNTEAFF. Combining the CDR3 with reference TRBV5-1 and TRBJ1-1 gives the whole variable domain KAGVTQTPRYLIKTRGQQVTLSCSPISGHRSVSWYQQTPGQGLQFLFEYFSETQRNKGNFPGRFSGRQFSNSRSEMNVSTLELGDSALYLCASSSLDRRNTEAFFGQGTRLTVV.

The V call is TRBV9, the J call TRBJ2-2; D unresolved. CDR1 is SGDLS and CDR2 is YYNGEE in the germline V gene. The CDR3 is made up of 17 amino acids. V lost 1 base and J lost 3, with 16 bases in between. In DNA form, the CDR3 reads TGTGCCAGCAGCGTATACAAATCCTCCCCTCACACCGGGGAGCTGTTTTTT. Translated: CASSVYKSSPHTGELFF.

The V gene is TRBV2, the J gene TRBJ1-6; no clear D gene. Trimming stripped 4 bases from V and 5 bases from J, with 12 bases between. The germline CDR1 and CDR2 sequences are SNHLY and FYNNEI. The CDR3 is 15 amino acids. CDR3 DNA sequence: TGTGCCAGCAGTGCAGTGGTCCAGAATAATTCACCCCTCCACTTT. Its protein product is CASSAVVQNNSPLHF.

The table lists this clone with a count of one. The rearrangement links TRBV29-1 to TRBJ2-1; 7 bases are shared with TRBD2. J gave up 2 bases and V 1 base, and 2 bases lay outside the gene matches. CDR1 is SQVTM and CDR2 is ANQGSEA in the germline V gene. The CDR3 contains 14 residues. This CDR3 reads CSVEAGGTYNEQFF. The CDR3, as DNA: TGCAGCGTTGAAGCGGGAGGAACCTACAATGAGCAGTTCTTC.

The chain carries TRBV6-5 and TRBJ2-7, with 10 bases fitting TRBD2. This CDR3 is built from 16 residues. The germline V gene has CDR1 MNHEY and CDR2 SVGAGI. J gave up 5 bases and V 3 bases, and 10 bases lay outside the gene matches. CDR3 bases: TGTGCCAGCAGTTATGATGAACTAGCGGGATCCAACGAGCAGTACTTC. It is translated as CASSYDELAGSNEQYF.

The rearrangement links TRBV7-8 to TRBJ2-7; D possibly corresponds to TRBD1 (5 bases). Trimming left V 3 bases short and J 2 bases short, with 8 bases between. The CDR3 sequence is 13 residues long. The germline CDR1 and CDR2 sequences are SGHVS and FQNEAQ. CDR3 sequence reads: CASSFGAAYEQYF. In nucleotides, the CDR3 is TGTGCCAGCAGCTTTGGGGCCGCCTACGAGCAGTACTTC.

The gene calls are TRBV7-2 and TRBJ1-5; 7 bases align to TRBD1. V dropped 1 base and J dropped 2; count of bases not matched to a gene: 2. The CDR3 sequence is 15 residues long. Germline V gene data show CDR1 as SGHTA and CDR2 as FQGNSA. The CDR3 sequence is CASSLGDRGNQPQHF. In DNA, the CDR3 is TGTGCCAGCAGCTTAGGCGACAGGGGCAATCAGCCCCAGCATTTT.

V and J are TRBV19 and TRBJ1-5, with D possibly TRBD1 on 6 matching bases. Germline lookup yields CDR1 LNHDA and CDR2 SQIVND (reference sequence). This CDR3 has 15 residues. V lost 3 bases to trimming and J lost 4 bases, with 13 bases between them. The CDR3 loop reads CASSILGTNNQPQHF. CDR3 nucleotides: TGTGCCAGTAGTATTCTCGGGACAAATAATCAGCCCCAGCATTTT.